The rows below give T cell receptor beta chains drawn from one sample of a study of T cell clones after liver transplantation. Profiled with immunoSEQ multiplex PCR; TCRdb holds only in-frame clones, not every one. Among about 74,000 clones listed, about 80% were seen once. The input for sequencing was CD4+ T cells from blood, taken before liver transplant. The receptors shown here come from a human donor who received a liver transplant. CDR3s include the opening cysteine and the closing phenylalanine or tryptophan. The D gene is left open where the match is weak. Only part of the rows carry a size: once, few, many, or a class if the clone is expanded.

TRBV7-9	TRBJ1-4	-	few	TGTGCCAGCAGCTTAGGGCAGGGTAACGAAAAACTGTTTTTT	CASSLGQGNEKLFF
TRBV19	TRBJ2-3	-	-	TGTGCCAGTAGTATGACCGCCGCTAGCACAGATACGCAGTATTTT	CASSMTAASTDTQYF
TRBV2	TRBJ2-7	-	-	TGTGCCAGCAGTCGTTATGCTTCTTCCTACGAGCAGTACTTC	CASSRYASSYEQYF
TRBV9	TRBJ2-3	TRBD2	-	TGTGCCAGCAGCCCTCAGCGGGGGATGGGGAGTACGCAGTATTTT	CASSPQRGMGSTQYF
TRBV5-1	TRBJ2-3	-	-	TGCGCCAGCAGCTTGAAAGTCGGCAGGGGGGGTACAGATACGCAGTATTTT	CASSLKVGRGGTDTQYF
TRBV7-2	TRBJ1-1	-	-	TGTGCCAGCAGGAAGACACTCCGGGGTGAAGCTTTCTTT	CASRKTLRGEAFF
TRBV7-9	TRBJ2-7	TRBD1	-	TGTGCCAGCAGCAGGGACAGGGTGGGCGAGCAGTACTTC	CASSRDRVGEQYF
TRBV4-3	TRBJ2-1	TRBD1	-	TGCGCCAGCAGCCAAGATTCCCACAGGGGAAGCGAGCAGTTCTTC	CASSQDSHRGSEQFF
TRBV9	TRBJ1-3	-	-	TGTGCCAGCAGCGCTTGGGGAGCCACTGGAAACACCATATATTTT	CASSAWGATGNTIYF
TRBV13	TRBJ2-3	TRBD1	-	TGTGCCAGCAGCCAGTGGACAGGGGGCACAGATACGCAGTATTTT	CASSQWTGGTDTQYF
TRBV28	TRBJ2-7	-	few	TGTGCCAGCACCACAAGAAGTTCCGAGCAGTACTTC	CASTTRSSEQYF
TRBV27	TRBJ2-3	TRBD2	-	TGTGCCAGCAGTCCCCGACTAGCGGGAACTAGCACAGATACGCAGTATTTT	CASSPRLAGTSTDTQYF
TRBV15	TRBJ2-2	-	-	TGTGCCACCAGCAGAGATCGACAGCACGGGGAGCTGTTTTTT	CATSRDRQHGELFF
TRBV5-1	TRBJ1-1	TRBD1	-	TGCGCCAGCAGCCTTCCCGGGACAGGGTATGGTGAAGCTTTCTTT	CASSLPGTGYGEAFF
TRBV13	TRBJ2-7	TRBD2	-	TGTGCCAGCAGCACCCGACTAGCGGGAGAGGAGCAGTACTTC	CASSTRLAGEEQYF
TRBV18	TRBJ2-7	-	once	TGTGCCAGCTCACCGATGACCACGGGGCAATACGAGCAGTACTTC	CASSPMTTGQYEQYF
TRBV2	TRBJ1-2	TRBD1	-	TGTGCCAGCAGACCCGACAGGGACGGCTATGGCTACACCTTC	CASRPDRDGYGYTF
TRBV29-1	TRBJ2-5	TRBD2	-	TGCAGCGTTGGACTAGCGGGAGTAGAGACCCAGTACTTC	CSVGLAGVETQYF
TRBV4-3	TRBJ2-5	-	-	TGCGCCAGCAGCCAAGAACCGAGCGCAGAGACCCAGTACTTC	CASSQEPSAETQYF
TRBV6-6	TRBJ2-7	TRBD2	few	TGTGCCAGCAGTTTGGGGGGGTACGAGCAGTACTTC	CASSLGGYEQYF
TRBV2	TRBJ1-1	TRBD1	-	TGTGCCAGTTCACAGGGGGCAGGCACTGAAGCTTTCTTT	CASSQGAGTEAFF
TRBV9	TRBJ2-1	-	-	TGTGCCAGCAGCGTAGTTGGTAGAGGCTCCTACAATGAGCAGTTCTTC	CASSVVGRGSYNEQFF